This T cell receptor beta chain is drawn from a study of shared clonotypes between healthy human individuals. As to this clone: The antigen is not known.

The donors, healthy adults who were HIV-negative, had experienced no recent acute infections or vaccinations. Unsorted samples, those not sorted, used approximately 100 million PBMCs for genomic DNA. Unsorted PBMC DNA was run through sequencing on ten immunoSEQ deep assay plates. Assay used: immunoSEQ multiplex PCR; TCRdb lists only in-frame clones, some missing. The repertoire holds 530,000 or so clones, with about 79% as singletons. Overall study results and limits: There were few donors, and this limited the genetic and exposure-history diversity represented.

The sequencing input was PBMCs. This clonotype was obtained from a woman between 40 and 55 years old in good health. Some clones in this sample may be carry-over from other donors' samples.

CDR3 sequence reads: CASAVGLAGTYEQYF. The DNA of the CDR3 is TGTGCCAGCGCCGTAGGACTAGCGGGGACCTACGAGCAGTACTTC. This rearrangement joins TRBV28 to TRBJ2-7, with TRBD2 matching over 12 bases. The germline CDR1 and CDR2 sequences are MDHEN and SYDVKM. The CDR3 consists of 15 residues. The V segment lost 8 bases and the J segment 2 bases; nucleotides outside the gene matches: 7. The full variable domain, completed using reference TRBV28 and TRBJ2-7, is DVKVTQSSRYLVKRTGEKVFLECVQDMDHENMFWYRQDPGLGLRLIYFSYDVKMKEKGDIPEGYSVSREKKERFSLILESASTNQTSMYLCASAVGLAGTYEQYFGPGTRLTVT.